The present T cell receptor beta chain was sequenced within a study of blood T cells in healthy people across ages. Overall study context: Capturing about one barcoded beta molecule per two T cells was achieved by template switching. Broader study findings: Estimated diversity, derived from one million T cells, was regarded as an underestimate. The recorded TCR beta diversity per million T cells decreased in a roughly linear manner with age.

Next came a second PCR, run for 7 to 11 cycles, which used a sample-barcoded 5' primer along with a J-beta primer mix. TCRdb itself ran the 5' RACE reads through MiXCR, one entry per CDR3 protein. Altogether around 320,000 distinct CDR3 sequences are present, around 29% being singletons, with the ten largest covering 29%. The length of the CDR3 is 14 residues. Germline lookup yields CDR1 LNHDA and CDR2 SQIVND (reference sequence). About this clonotype itself: Its antigen is as yet unknown.

The sequenced sample was blood. J is TRBJ2-7 and V is TRBV19; 8 bases are a match to TRBD2. The DNA end favors TRBJ2-1, so the J call may be wrong. This sequence was found in an older woman in good health. CDR3 DNA sequence: TGTGCCAGCCAGACGGGGGGGAGAATGAATGAGCAGTTCTTC. This gives the protein CASQTGGRMNEQFF.